This T cell receptor (beta chain) was sequenced for a study of shared clonotypes between healthy human individuals (dated by TCRdb to 2018 to 2021). Some background on the complete study: A couple of women and three men aged 18 to 49 years were included in the cohort. For each donor, CD4 naive and CD4 memory were each run on three plates, CD8 naive on two plates, and CD8 memory on one plate. Between about 0.85 and 8.9 billion PBMCs per donor were obtained by leukapheresis. To estimate repertoire size and how much clonotypes are shared between individuals, the study performed deep sequencing of blood TCR repertoires from a few healthy adults. Libraries were prepared and TCR repertoires were sequenced by different laboratories using diverse techniques, in order to increase sequencing depth and limit assay-specific biases. General study outcomes and caveats: The genetic and exposure-history diversity represented was limited by the small number of donors. Rarefaction of sorted-subset datasets indicated incomplete sequencing despite the large sequencing depth. Pairwise subsampling indicated that sequencing depth was expected to affect the degree of clonotype sharing among donors. Naive subsets generally had larger estimated clonotype richness than memory subsets did. Compared with non-shared clonotypes, clonotypes shared by all four sorted-subset donors had higher generation probabilities. Sampling was restricted to blood, and TCR repertoires in tissues likely differ from the TCR repertoires found in blood. Across a few donors, about 5% of naive CD4, more than 3% of naive CD8, about 2% of memory CD4, and about 0.4% of memory CD8 clonotypes were shared.

There are a few counts of this clone. The specificity of this receptor is unknown. Per-base quality was not reported, and no clone a single base away is much larger than it. V is reduced by 2 bases and J by 5 bases, leaving a spacing of 16 bases between them. Including cysteine and phenylalanine, the CDR3 has 15 amino acids. The entry retains the CDR3 DNA only, 45 bases that are in frame from base 1. CDR1 is given as SGDLS and CDR2 as YYNGEE, both from the germline V gene. TCR CDR3 regions were amplified from genomic DNA by multiplex PCR using the deep immunoSEQ assay. Extracted genomic DNA from each cell subset was spread evenly across all wells of several immunoSEQ 96-well plates, with each plate serving as a replicate. For sorted subsets, each replicate PCR was loaded with about 200 ng genomic DNA, equivalent to 30,000 to 35,000 T cell genomes. Purified libraries were quantified with a Qubit 3.0 fluorometer, sized on a Bioanalyzer 2100, and re-quantified with the KAPA Library Quantification kit. Every immunoSEQ 96-well plate was sequenced on a dedicated single-read 150-cycle Illumina NextSeq 550 flow cell. In the source study's methods: Because the immunoSEQ output included only junctional sequences and no quality scores, the filtering could not be the same as the filtering used for full-length reads. Sequences were annotated with PyIR, a Python wrapper for IgBLAST v1.9, using IMGT germline references to assign V/J genes and CDR3. Reads were removed for weak V/J assignments (E-value above 1e-6), missing CDR3, stop codons, out-of-frame junctions, or ambiguous translated residues. V3J clonotypes were defined as sequences sharing an identical inferred V gene, J gene, and CDR3 amino acid sequence. The percentage overlap between two repertoires was calculated by dividing the number of shared unique clonotypes by the size of the smaller repertoire. Three approaches were used to assess repertoire richness: RTK rarefaction, the Chao1 estimator, and Recon v2.1 estimates of unobserved clonotypes. Generation probabilities for all TCRbeta clonotypes obtained by the gDNA method from four donors were computed using OLGA. What TCRdb holds here is the immuneACCESS table cut down to in-frame rearrangements. Part of the clones is not present; checked against another copy, under half of the missing clones reflect an unresolved V gene, and the others are unexplained. V and J calls and clone size are copied from that table; D and trimming were computed from the DNA. The sample yields fewer than 350,000 clones; around 86% were counted once. The ten largest account for 16% of the sample.

Healthy HIV-negative adults with no recently reported acute infections or vaccinations were included as donors. Every donor was a Caucasian adult living in Nashville, Tennessee, USA. The CD8 memory samples were a combination of magnetically selected CD45RO+ cells and CCR7-negative CD45RA+ effector memory (TemRA) cells. Blood was obtained by leukapheresis, after which PBMCs were separated by Ficoll-Histopaque density gradient centrifugation and cryopreserved in liquid nitrogen vapor phase. Purity and quantity of every magnetically sorted T cell population were checked by analytical flow cytometry. Genomic DNA was isolated from every sorted fraction and measured by UV absorbance on a Nanodrop 2000c.

The rearranged segments are TRBV9 and TRBJ1-2; TRBD1 is perhaps the D gene, given 6 matching bases. The sequencing sample was made of memory CD8+ T cells sorted from blood. Per the publication, the cell subset or site label means: CD45RO+ cells pooled with CCR7-negative TemRA cells. The sequence was obtained from a man between 18 and 29 years old in good health. CDR3 sequence: CASSVWGAGGYGYTF. In nucleotide form, the sequence is TGTGCCAGCAGCGTGTGGGGGGCAGGAGGATATGGCTACACCTTC. The CDR3 plus the reference TRBV9 and TRBJ1-2 genes for the other parts give the full variable domain: DSGVTQTPKHLITATGQRVTLRCSPRSGDLSVYWYQQSLDQGLQFLIQYYNGEERAKGNILERFSAQQFPDLHSELNLSSLELGDSALYFCASSVWGAGGYGYTFGSGTRLTVV.